The 14 T cell receptor beta chains below were found in one sample sequenced in a study of molecular identifiers for immune sequencing clone quantification. TCRdb itself ran the PCR reads through MiXCR, one entry per CDR3 protein. The sample shows about 510,000 distinct CDR3 sequences, about 21% of them seen only once. What was sequenced was naive CD8+ T cells from blood, with Jurkat cell RNA spiked in. Subset: FACS-sorted CD8+CD4-CCR7+CD45RA+ naive T cells. Source of these receptors: a human donor in good health. Some libraries in this study had Jurkat cell RNA spiked in.

This clonotype was picked up a small number of times. The V call is TRBV5-6, the J call TRBJ2-3; D is perhaps TRBD1 (5 bases). Per the germline V gene, CDR1 is SGHDT and CDR2 is YYEEEE. V was trimmed by 4 bases and J by 1 base, leaving 19 bases between them. The CDR3 length is 17 residues. CDR3 DNA: TGTGCCAGCAGCCTACCCAACTACCAGACAGGCACAGATACGCAGTATTTT. Encoded protein: CASSLPNYQTGTDTQYF.

V and J are TRBV24-1 and TRBJ1-1; no definite D call. The CDR3 length is 12 residues. Deletions cut 3 bases from V and 7 bases from J, with 8 bases between. Germline assignment: CDR1 KGHDR and CDR2 SFDVKD. The CDR3 region has the DNA TGTGCCACCAGTGATCCCCCGGATGAAGCTTTCTTT. Residues: CATSDPPDEAFF.

There are a few counts of this clonotype. The chain carries TRBV28 and TRBJ2-7, with 7 bases fitting TRBD1. The V and J ends lost 6 bases and 4 bases, in that order; junction bases with no gene match: 12. Germline CDR1 reads MDHEN; CDR2 reads SYDVKM. The CDR3 loop spans 15 amino acids. CDR3 residues: CASRYEMTGSYEQYF. CDR3 bases: TGTGCCAGCAGGTACGAAATGACAGGGAGTTACGAGCAGTACTTC. The full variable domain, completed using reference TRBV28 and TRBJ2-7, is DVKVTQSSRYLVKRTGEKVFLECVQDMDHENMFWYRQDPGLGLRLIYFSYDVKMKEKGDIPEGYSVSREKKERFSLILESASTNQTSMYLCASRYEMTGSYEQYFGPGTRLTVT.

The rearrangement joins TRBV12-5 to TRBJ2-1; D might be TRBD1 (6 bases). The V end was cut by 4 bases, the J end by 4 bases, with 11 bases between. This CDR3 has 14 residues. Germline V gene data show CDR1 as LGHNT and CDR2 as FRNRAP. In DNA form, the CDR3 reads TGTGCTAGTGGTTGGGGCACAGGGTACAATGAGCAGTTCTTC. It encodes CASGWGTGYNEQFF.

The table lists this clonotype with a few counts. This chain joins TRBV5-4 and TRBJ2-7; TRBD2 agrees at 9 bases. The CDR3 runs 16 residues. The V segment lost 2 bases and the J segment 1 base; nucleotides outside the gene matches: 7. Germline V gene data show CDR1 as SGHNT and CDR2 as YYREEE (reference sequence). The CDR3 loop is CASSLLAGLGSYEQYF. As DNA, the CDR3 is TGTGCCAGCAGCTTACTAGCGGGCTTAGGGTCCTACGAGCAGTACTTC.

V is TRBV9 and J is TRBJ2-1; TRBD2 matches 11 bases. The CDR3 has 15 amino acids. Germline CDR1 reads SGDLS; CDR2 reads YYNGEE. Trimming at V came to 4 bases and at J to 2 bases, leaving 2 bases not matched to a gene. The CDR3 sequence: CASSQGLAAYNEQFF. Written as DNA, the CDR3 is TGTGCCAGCAGCCAGGGACTAGCGGCCTACAATGAGCAGTTCTTC.

J is TRBJ1-2 and V is TRBV7-9; 8 bases are shared with TRBD1. The CDR3 runs to 18 residues. Germline CDR1 SEHNR, CDR2 FQNEAQ (reference sequence). The junction had 13 bases not matched to a gene; V was cut back by 4 bases and J by 0 bases. DNA for the CDR3: TGTGCCAGCAGCTCCCAGAAGGGGGGACAGGCCTCTAACTATGGCTACACCTTC. Protein: CASSSQKGGQASNYGYTF.

With respect to this clonotype: A much larger clone sits a single nucleotide away, making a read error possible. The final CDR3 position lacks the conserved phenylalanine or tryptophan, pointing to a likely read error. The chain is built from TRBV9 and TRBJ2-3, with TRBD2 identical over 7 bases. This CDR3 region has 17 residues. Germline values: CDR1 SGDLS, CDR2 YYNGEE. V was pared by 0 bases and J by 0 bases, with 7 bases of the junction left unmatched. CDR3 DNA: TGTGCCAGCAGCGTAGCTAAGGCGGGAGAGAGCACAGATACGCAGTATTCT. Its translation: CASSVAKAGESTDTQYS.

At least ten counts were recorded for this clonotype. CDR3 in amino acids: CATSDSDVKNIQYF. The CDR3, as DNA: TGTGCCACCAGTGATTCGGACGTAAAAAACATTCAGTACTTC. The chain has TRBV24-1 and TRBJ2-4; D is undetermined. The germline gives CDR1 KGHDR, CDR2 SFDVKD. CDR3 length equals 14 residues. V shed 2 bases and J shed 4 bases, with 8 bases lying between them.

The V call is TRBV7-9, the J call TRBJ2-5, with 10 nucleotides matching TRBD2. In germline, CDR1 is SEHNR, CDR2 FQNEAQ (reference sequence). This CDR3 comprises 15 residues. V lost 5 bases and J lost 4; bases outside the gene matches: 7. DNA of the CDR3: TGTGCCAGCAGCCCTCTAGCGGGAGCGGGAGAGACCCAGTACTTC. It specifies CASSPLAGAGETQYF.

This clonotype was seen a handful of times. This sequence joins TRBV12-3 or TRBV12-4 and TRBJ2-3; D ambiguous. CDR3 length equals 14 residues. Trimming left V 3 bases short and J 2 bases short, with 9 bases between. The CDR3 DNA reads TGTGCCAGCAGTTTCGGCTACTACACAGATACGCAGTATTTT. Its translation is CASSFGYYTDTQYF.

This clonotype has ten or more counts. The chain has TRBV3-1 and TRBJ2-3; 7 bases agree with TRBD2. The V segment lost 0 bases and the J segment 0 bases; nucleotides outside the gene matches: 3. The V gene's germline CDR1 is LGHDT and CDR2 YNNKEL (reference sequence). The CDR3 runs 16 residues. This CDR3 reads CASSQDSGFSTDTQYF. The CDR3 DNA sequence: TGTGCCAGCAGCCAAGATAGCGGGTTTAGCACAGATACGCAGTATTTT.

The DNA of the CDR3 is TGTGCCAGCAGCCAAGAAGCAATGGGACAGAGTAATGAAAAACTGTTTTTT. This translates into CASSQEAMGQSNEKLFF. The chain recombines TRBV3-1 with TRBJ1-4, with 7 nucleotides matching TRBD1. The V gene end was trimmed by 0 bases and the J gene end by 4 bases; junction bases not matched to a gene: 8. The CDR3 contains 17 residues. Germline lookup yields CDR1 LGHDT and CDR2 YNNKEL (reference sequence).

There are many counts of this clonotype. The rearrangement uses TRBV19 and TRBJ2-1; perhaps TRBD1 as D (6 bases). The V and J ends lost 4 bases and 6 bases respectively, with 13 bases between them. The CDR3 is made up of 14 amino acids. From germline, CDR1 is LNHDA and CDR2 SQIVND (reference sequence). The CDR3 spells CASSTQGIGNEQFF. The CDR3 nucleotides read TGTGCCAGTAGTACGCAGGGGATTGGCAATGAGCAGTTCTTC.